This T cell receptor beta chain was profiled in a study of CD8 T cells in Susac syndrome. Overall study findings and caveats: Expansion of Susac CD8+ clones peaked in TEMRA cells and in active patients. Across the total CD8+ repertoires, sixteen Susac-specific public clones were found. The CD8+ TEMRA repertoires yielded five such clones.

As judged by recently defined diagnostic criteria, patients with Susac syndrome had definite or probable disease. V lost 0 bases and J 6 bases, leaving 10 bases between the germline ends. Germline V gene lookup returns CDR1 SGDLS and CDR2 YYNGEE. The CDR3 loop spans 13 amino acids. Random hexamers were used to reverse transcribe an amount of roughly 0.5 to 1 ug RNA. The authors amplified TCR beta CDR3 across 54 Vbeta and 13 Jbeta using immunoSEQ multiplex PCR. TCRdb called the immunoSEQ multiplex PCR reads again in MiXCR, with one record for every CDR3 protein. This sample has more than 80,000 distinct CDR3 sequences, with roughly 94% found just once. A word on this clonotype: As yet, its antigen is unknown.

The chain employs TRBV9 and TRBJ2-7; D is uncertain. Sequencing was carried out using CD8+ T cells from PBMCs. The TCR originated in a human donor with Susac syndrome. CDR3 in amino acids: CASSVGGWGEQYF. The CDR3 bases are TGTGCCAGCAGCGTAGGGGGATGGGGCGAGCAGTACTTC.